The rows below give T cell receptor beta chains drawn from one sample of a study of technical replicates of blood from a handful of donors. The protocol was immunoSEQ multiplex PCR, while the TCRdb copy is restricted to in-frame clones and leaves out a portion. The sample holds about 70,000 clones; 90% to 95% are singletons and the top ten take under 0.5%. The sample taken for sequencing was T cells isolated from PBMCs. The receptors come from a human donor in good health. Each CDR3 is given with its conserved first and last residue. D genes are given only for firm matches. Size is omitted from some rows. Given values are once, few, many or a class for expanded clones.

v_gene: TRBV6-5
d_gene: TRBD2
abundance: NA
len: 15
j_gene: TRBJ2-7
CDR3aa: CASSYSREGPYEQYF
CDR3nt: TGTGCCAGCAGTTACTCCAGGGAGGGCCCCTACGAGCAGTACTTC

v_gene: TRBV28
d_gene: NA
abundance: NA
len: 12
j_gene: TRBJ1-5
CDR3aa: CASRTANQPQHF
CDR3nt: TGTGCCAGCAGGACAGCGAATCAGCCCCAGCATTTT

v_gene: TRBV25-1
d_gene: NA
abundance: NA
len: 14
j_gene: TRBJ1-3
CDR3aa: CASSPSGFGNTIYF
CDR3nt: TGTGCCAGCAGCCCCTCAGGGTTCGGAAACACCATATATTTT

v_gene: TRBV7-2
d_gene: TRBD2
abundance: once
len: 15
j_gene: TRBJ2-7
CDR3aa: CASSLLSGGPYEQYF
CDR3nt: TGTGCCAGCAGCTTATTATCGGGAGGGCCCTACGAGCAGTACTTC

v_gene: TRBV27
d_gene: NA
abundance: NA
len: 15
j_gene: TRBJ2-1
CDR3aa: CASSLLGLSYNEQFF
CDR3nt: TGTGCCAGCAGTTTATTGGGACTCTCCTACAATGAGCAGTTCTTC

v_gene: TRBV6-5
d_gene: NA
abundance: once
len: 16
j_gene: TRBJ1-4
CDR3aa: CASSYSFRGGNEKLFF
CDR3nt: TGTGCCAGCAGTTACTCGTTTAGGGGCGGCAATGAAAAACTGTTTTTT

v_gene: TRBV7-6
d_gene: NA
abundance: NA
len: 15
j_gene: TRBJ2-7
CDR3aa: CASSASRGVSYEQYF
CDR3nt: TGTGCCAGCAGCGCTAGCCGGGGAGTATCCTACGAGCAGTACTTC

v_gene: TRBV2
d_gene: TRBD2
abundance: NA
len: 17
j_gene: TRBJ2-2
CDR3aa: CASRLSTSGGYTGELFF
CDR3nt: TGTGCCAGCAGGCTATCAACTAGCGGGGGTTACACCGGGGAGCTGTTTTTT

v_gene: TRBV10-3
d_gene: NA
abundance: NA
len: 17
j_gene: TRBJ2-1
CDR3aa: CAISVSRQKSSYNEQFF
CDR3nt: TGTGCCATCAGTGTTTCCCGACAGAAGAGCTCCTACAATGAGCAGTTCTTC

v_gene: TRBV6-5
d_gene: NA
abundance: NA
len: 15
j_gene: TRBJ2-1
CDR3aa: CASRPGTSSYNEQFF
CDR3nt: TGTGCCAGCAGGCCCGGAACTAGCTCCTACAATGAGCAGTTCTTC

v_gene: TRBV5-1
d_gene: NA
abundance: NA
len: 15
j_gene: TRBJ1-1
CDR3aa: CASSEGRVSGTEAFF
CDR3nt: TGCGCCAGCAGCGAGGGGAGGGTATCGGGCACTGAAGCTTTCTTT

v_gene: TRBV7-3
d_gene: NA
abundance: NA
len: 12
j_gene: TRBJ2-2
CDR3aa: CASSLAGGELFF
CDR3nt: TGTGCCAGCAGCTTAGCGGGCGGGGAGCTGTTTTTT

v_gene: TRBV7-9
d_gene: TRBD1
abundance: NA
len: 13
j_gene: TRBJ1-5
CDR3aa: CASRGQANQPQHF
CDR3nt: TGTGCCAGCCGGGGACAGGCAAATCAGCCCCAGCATTTT

v_gene: TRBV25-1
d_gene: NA
abundance: once
len: 14
j_gene: TRBJ2-1
CDR3aa: CASSGPGSYNEQFF
CDR3nt: TGTGCCAGCAGTGGCCCAGGCTCCTACAATGAGCAGTTCTTC

v_gene: TRBV19
d_gene: TRBD1
abundance: NA
len: 16
j_gene: TRBJ1-5
CDR3aa: CASSTTDRGSNQPQHF
CDR3nt: TGTGCCAGTAGTACCACAGACAGGGGAAGCAATCAGCCCCAGCATTTT

v_gene: TRBV5-1
d_gene: TRBD2
abundance: NA
len: 16
j_gene: TRBJ2-7
CDR3aa: CASREGTSGTIYEQYF
CDR3nt: TGCGCCAGCCGGGAAGGGACTAGCGGGACCATTTACGAGCAGTACTTC

v_gene: TRBV4-3
d_gene: NA
abundance: NA
len: 13
j_gene: TRBJ1-3
CDR3aa: CASSPTAGNTIYF
CDR3nt: TGCGCCAGCAGCCCGACAGCAGGAAACACCATATATTTT

v_gene: TRBV9
d_gene: NA
abundance: NA
len: 13
j_gene: TRBJ2-7
CDR3aa: CASSGRDSYEQYF
CDR3nt: TGTGCCAGCAGCGGACGGGACTCCTACGAGCAGTACTTC

v_gene: TRBV19
d_gene: TRBD1
abundance: once
len: 17
j_gene: TRBJ1-4
CDR3aa: CASSTSYLRGTNEKLFF
CDR3nt: TGTGCCAGTAGTACGTCTTACCTCAGGGGGACTAATGAAAAACTGTTTTTT

v_gene: TRBV2
d_gene: NA
abundance: NA
len: 14
j_gene: TRBJ2-7
CDR3aa: CASSLNRGGYEQYF
CDR3nt: TGTGCCAGCAGTCTGAACAGGGGAGGCTACGAGCAGTACTTC

v_gene: TRBV29-1
d_gene: NA
abundance: NA
len: 11
j_gene: TRBJ1-1
CDR3aa: CSADGNTEAFF
CDR3nt: TGCAGCGCTGACGGGAACACTGAAGCTTTCTTT

v_gene: TRBV5-6
d_gene: TRBD2
abundance: NA
len: 15
j_gene: TRBJ2-1
CDR3aa: CASSLLAGRGNEQFF
CDR3nt: TGTGCCAGCAGCTTGCTAGCGGGAAGGGGGAATGAGCAGTTCTTC

v_gene: TRBV6-6
d_gene: TRBD1
abundance: NA
len: 12
j_gene: TRBJ2-5
CDR3aa: CASTQGAETQYF
CDR3nt: TGTGCCAGCACCCAGGGGGCGGAGACCCAGTACTTC

v_gene: TRBV19
d_gene: NA
abundance: NA
len: 15
j_gene: TRBJ2-7
CDR3aa: CASSSGGGPSYEQYF
CDR3nt: TGTGCCAGTAGTAGTGGGGGCGGGCCATCCTACGAGCAGTACTTC

v_gene: TRBV27
d_gene: NA
abundance: NA
len: 16
j_gene: TRBJ2-7
CDR3aa: CASSPSLGDLDYEQYF
CDR3nt: TGTGCCAGCAGTCCCTCCCTCGGGGATCTAGACTACGAGCAGTACTTC

v_gene: TRBV6-5
d_gene: NA
abundance: NA
len: 13
j_gene: TRBJ2-3
CDR3aa: CASSPGTVQPQYF
CDR3nt: TGTGCCAGCAGTCCCGGGACTGTTCAGCCCCAGTATTTT

v_gene: TRBV13
d_gene: TRBD2
abundance: NA
len: 16
j_gene: TRBJ2-7
CDR3aa: CASSEGLAGPAHEQYF
CDR3nt: TGTGCCAGCAGCGAAGGACTAGCGGGACCGGCTCACGAGCAGTACTTC

v_gene: TRBV23-1
d_gene: NA
abundance: NA
len: 15
j_gene: TRBJ1-5
CDR3aa: CASSQSRRFNQPQHF
CDR3nt: TGCGCCAGCAGTCAATCACGCAGGTTCAATCAGCCCCAGCATTTT

v_gene: TRBV5-1
d_gene: NA
abundance: NA
len: 13
j_gene: TRBJ2-1
CDR3aa: CASSPRQLWGQFF
CDR3nt: TGCGCCAGCAGCCCGCGACAGCTCTGGGGGCAGTTCTTC